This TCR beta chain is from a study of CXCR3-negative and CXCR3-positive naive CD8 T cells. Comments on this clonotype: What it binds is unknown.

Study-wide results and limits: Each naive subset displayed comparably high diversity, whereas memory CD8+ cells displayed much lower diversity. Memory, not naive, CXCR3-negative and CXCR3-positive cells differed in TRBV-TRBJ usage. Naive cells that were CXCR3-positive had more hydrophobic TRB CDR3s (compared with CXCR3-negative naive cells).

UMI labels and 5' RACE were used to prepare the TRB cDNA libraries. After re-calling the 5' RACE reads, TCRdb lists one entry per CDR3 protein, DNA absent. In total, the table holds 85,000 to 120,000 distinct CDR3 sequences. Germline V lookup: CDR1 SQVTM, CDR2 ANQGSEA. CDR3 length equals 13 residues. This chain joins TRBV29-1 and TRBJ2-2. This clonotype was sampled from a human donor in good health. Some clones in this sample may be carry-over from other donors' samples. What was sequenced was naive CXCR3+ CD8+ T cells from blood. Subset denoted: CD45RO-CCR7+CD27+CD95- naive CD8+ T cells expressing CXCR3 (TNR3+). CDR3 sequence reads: CSAERANTGELFF.